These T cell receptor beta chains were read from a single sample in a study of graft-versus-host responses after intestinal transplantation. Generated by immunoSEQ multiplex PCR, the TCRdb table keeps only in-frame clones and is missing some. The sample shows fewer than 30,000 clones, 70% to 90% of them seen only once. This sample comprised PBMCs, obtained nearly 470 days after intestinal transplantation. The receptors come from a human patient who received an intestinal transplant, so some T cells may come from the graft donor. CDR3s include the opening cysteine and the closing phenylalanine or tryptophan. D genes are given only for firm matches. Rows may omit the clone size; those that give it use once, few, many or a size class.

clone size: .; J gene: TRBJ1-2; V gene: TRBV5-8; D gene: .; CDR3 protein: CASSLAGANYGYTF; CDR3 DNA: TGTGCCAGCAGCTTGGCCGGGGCTAACTATGGCTACACCTTC
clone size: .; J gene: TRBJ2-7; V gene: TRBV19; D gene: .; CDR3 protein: CASSIGQGTYEQYF; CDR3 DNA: TGTGCCAGTAGTATCGGGCAGGGGACCTACGAGCAGTACTTC
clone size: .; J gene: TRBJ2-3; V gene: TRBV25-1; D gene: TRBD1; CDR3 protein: CATAGDRASTDTQYF; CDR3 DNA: TGTGCCACGGCCGGGGACAGGGCTAGCACAGATACGCAGTATTTT
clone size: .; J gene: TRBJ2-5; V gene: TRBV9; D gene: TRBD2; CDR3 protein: CASSVGGLAGASETQYF; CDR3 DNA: TGTGCCAGCAGCGTAGGAGGTCTAGCGGGAGCTTCTGAGACCCAGTACTTC
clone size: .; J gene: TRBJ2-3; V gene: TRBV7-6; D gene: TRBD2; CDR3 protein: CASSLRHVDGTSSTDTQYF; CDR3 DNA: TGTGCCAGCAGCTTACGCCACGTGGACGGGACTAGCAGCACAGATACGCAGTATTTT
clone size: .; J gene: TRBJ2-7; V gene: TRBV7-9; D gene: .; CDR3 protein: CASSLADYEQYF; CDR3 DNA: TGTGCCAGCAGCTTAGCGGACTACGAGCAGTACTTC
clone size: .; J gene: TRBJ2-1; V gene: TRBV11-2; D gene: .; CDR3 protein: CASNPFPEDNEQFF; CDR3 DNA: TGTGCCAGCAACCCATTCCCAGAGGACAATGAGCAGTTCTTC
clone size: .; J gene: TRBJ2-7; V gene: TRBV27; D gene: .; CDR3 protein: CASSASSREGYYEQYF; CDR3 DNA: TGTGCCAGCAGTGCCTCTTCCCGGGAAGGGTACTACGAGCAGTACTTC
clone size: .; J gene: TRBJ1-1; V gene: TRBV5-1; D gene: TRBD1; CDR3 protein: CASSMNRDRGRAFF; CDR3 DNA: TGCGCCAGCAGCATGAACCGGGACAGGGGGCGAGCTTTCTTT
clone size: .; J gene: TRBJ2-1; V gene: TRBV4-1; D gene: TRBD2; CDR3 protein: CASSEIRPGLAGTLSSYNEQFF; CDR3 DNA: TGCGCCAGCAGCGAGATTCGTCCGGGACTAGCGGGTACCTTATCCTCCTACAATGAGCAGTTCTTC
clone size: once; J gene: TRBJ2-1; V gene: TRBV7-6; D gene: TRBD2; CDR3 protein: CASSFRLAGRSYNEQFF; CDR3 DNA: TGTGCCAGCAGCTTCCGACTAGCGGGAAGGTCCTACAATGAGCAGTTCTTC
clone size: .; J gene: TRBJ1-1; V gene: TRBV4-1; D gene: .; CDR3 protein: CASSQDSGSLTEAFF; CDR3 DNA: TGCGCCAGCAGCCAAGATTCGGGTTCCCTCACTGAAGCTTTCTTT
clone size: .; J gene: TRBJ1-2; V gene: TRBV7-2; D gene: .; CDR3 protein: CASSLARQAAYGYTF; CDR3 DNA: TGTGCCAGCAGCTTAGCAAGACAAGCTGCCTATGGCTACACCTTC
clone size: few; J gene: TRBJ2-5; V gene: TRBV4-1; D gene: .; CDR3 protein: CASSQVQGTRAQYF; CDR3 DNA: TGCGCCAGCAGCCAAGTTCAAGGGACGCGGGCCCAGTACTTC
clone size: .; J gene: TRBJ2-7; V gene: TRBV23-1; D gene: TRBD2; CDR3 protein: CASSQPTSGEQYF; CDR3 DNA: TGCGCCAGCAGTCAACCTACTAGCGGCGAGCAGTACTTC
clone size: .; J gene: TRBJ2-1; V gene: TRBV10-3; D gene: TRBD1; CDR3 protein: CAIRGGQGPRGEQFF; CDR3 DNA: TGTGCCATCAGGGGTGGACAGGGACCTAGAGGTGAGCAGTTCTTC
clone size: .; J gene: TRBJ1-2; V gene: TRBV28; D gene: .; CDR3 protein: CASSTSRAAAYGYTF; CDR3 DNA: TGTGCCAGCAGTACATCCCGCGCAGCCGCCTATGGCTACACCTTC
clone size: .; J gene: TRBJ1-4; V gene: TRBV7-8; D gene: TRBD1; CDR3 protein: CASSRRDSNEKLFF; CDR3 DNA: TGTGCCAGCAGCCGGCGGGACAGTAATGAAAAACTGTTTTTT
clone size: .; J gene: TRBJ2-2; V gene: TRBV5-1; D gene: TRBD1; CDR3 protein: CASSLGQGTGELFF; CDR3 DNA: TGCGCCAGCAGCTTGGGACAGGGGACCGGGGAGCTGTTTTTT
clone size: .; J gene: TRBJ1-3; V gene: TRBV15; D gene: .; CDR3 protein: CATSRELFGNTIYF; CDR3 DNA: TGTGCCACCAGCAGGGAACTTTTTGGAAACACCATATATTTT
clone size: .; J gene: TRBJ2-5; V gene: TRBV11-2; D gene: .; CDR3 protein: CASSYPAQGKETQYF; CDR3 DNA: TGTGCCAGCAGCTACCCCGCACAGGGAAAGGAGACCCAGTACTTC
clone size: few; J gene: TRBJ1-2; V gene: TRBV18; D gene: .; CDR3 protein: CASSRVQGDYGYTF; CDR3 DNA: TGTGCCAGCTCAAGGGTGCAGGGAGACTATGGCTACACCTTC
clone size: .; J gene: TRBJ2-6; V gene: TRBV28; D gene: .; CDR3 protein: CASSLEGAGANVLTF; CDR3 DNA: TGTGCCAGCAGTTTGGAAGGTGCTGGGGCCAACGTCCTGACTTTC
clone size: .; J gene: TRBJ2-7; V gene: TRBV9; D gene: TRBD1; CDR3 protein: CASSVAEGALEQYF; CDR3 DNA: TGTGCCAGCAGCGTAGCCGAGGGGGCGCTCGAGCAGTACTTC
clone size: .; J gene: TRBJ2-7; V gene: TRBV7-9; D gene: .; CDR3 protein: CASSKQTGSEQYF; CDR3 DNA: TGTGCCAGCAGCAAACAAACAGGGAGCGAGCAGTACTTC
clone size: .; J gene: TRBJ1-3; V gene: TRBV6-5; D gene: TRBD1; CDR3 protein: CASSLGQGGNTIYF; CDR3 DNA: TGTGCCAGCAGTTTGGGACAGGGAGGAAACACCATATATTTT
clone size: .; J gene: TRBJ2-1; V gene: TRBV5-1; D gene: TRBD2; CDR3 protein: CASSHSGLAGVSEQFF; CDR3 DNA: TGCGCCAGCAGCCACTCGGGACTAGCGGGAGTCAGTGAGCAGTTCTTC
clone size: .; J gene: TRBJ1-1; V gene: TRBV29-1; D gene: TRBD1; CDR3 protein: CSVSDRGTEAFF; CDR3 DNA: TGCAGCGTATCCGACAGGGGCACTGAAGCTTTCTTT
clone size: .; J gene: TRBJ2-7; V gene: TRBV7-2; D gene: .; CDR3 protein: CASSLAPMGEQYF; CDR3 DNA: TGTGCCAGCAGCTTAGCCCCCATGGGCGAGCAGTACTTC
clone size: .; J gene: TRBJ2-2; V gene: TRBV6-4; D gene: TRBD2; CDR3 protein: CASSASGNTGELFF; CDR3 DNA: TGTGCCAGCAGTGCTAGCGGGAACACCGGGGAGCTGTTTTTT
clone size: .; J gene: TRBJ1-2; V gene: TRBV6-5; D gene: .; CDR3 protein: CASRPRTYGYTF; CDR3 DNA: TGTGCCAGCAGGCCACGAACCTATGGCTACACCTTC
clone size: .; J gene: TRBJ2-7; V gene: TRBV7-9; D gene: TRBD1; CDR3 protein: CATGFVQGAGSYEQYF; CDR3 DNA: TGTGCCACCGGTTTCGTACAGGGGGCGGGTTCCTACGAGCAGTACTTC
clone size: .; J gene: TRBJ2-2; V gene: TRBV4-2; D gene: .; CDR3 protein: CASSQDGRHTGELFF; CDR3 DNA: TGTGCCAGCAGCCAAGATGGCAGACACACCGGGGAGCTGTTTTTT
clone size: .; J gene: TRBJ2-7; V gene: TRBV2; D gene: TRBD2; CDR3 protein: CASSARGGLDEQYF; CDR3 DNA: TGTGCCAGCAGTGCCCGGGGGGGCCTGGACGAGCAGTACTTC
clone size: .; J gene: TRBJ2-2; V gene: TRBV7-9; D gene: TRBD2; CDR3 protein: CASSLGGSRNTGELFF; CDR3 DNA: TGTGCCAGCAGCCTCGGGGGGTCCAGGAACACCGGGGAGCTGTTTTTT
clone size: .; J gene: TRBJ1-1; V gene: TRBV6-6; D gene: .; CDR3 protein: CASTWPGADTEAFF; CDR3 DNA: TGTGCCAGCACCTGGCCCGGGGCCGACACTGAAGCTTTCTTT
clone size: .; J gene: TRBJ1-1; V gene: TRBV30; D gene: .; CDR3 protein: CAWSFRRDTEAFF; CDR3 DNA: TGTGCCTGGAGTTTCCGTAGGGACACTGAAGCTTTCTTT
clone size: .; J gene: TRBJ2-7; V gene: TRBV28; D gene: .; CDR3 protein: CASSLGPASYEQYF; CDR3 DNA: TGTGCCAGCAGTTTGGGGCCGGCCTCCTACGAGCAGTACTTC
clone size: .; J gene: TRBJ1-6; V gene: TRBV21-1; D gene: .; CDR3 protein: CASPKTPGEKSYNSPLHF; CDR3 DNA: TGTGCCAGCCCTAAAACGCCGGGGGAAAAATCCTATAATTCACCCCTCCACTTT
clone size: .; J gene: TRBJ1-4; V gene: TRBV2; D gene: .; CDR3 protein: CASSRASGTNEKLFF; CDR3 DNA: TGTGCCAGCAGCAGAGCGTCCGGGACTAATGAAAAACTGTTTTTT
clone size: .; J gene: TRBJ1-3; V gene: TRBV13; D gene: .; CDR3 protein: CASSSRPEGDTIYF; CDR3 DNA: TGTGCCAGCAGCTCCCGGCCCGAAGGAGACACCATATATTTT
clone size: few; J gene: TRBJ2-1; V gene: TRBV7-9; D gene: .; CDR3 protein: CASRVEGHTMEQFF; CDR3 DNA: TGTGCCAGCAGGGTGGAGGGCCACACAATGGAGCAGTTCTTC
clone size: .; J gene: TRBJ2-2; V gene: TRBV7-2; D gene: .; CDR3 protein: CASSLARGVANTGELFF; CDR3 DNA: TGTGCCAGCAGCTTAGCCAGGGGGGTAGCGAACACCGGGGAGCTGTTTTTT
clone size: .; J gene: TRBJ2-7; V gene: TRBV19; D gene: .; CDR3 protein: CASSMGILYEQYF; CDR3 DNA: TGTGCCAGTAGTATGGGGATCCTCTACGAGCAGTACTTC
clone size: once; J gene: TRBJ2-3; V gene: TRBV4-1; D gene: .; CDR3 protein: CASSQAGGLRDTQYF; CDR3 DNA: TGCGCCAGCAGCCAAGCTGGGGGGCTTAGAGATACGCAGTATTTT
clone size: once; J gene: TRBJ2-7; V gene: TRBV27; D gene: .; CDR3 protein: CASSLSSGGYEQYF; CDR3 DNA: TGTGCCAGCAGTTTATCCAGTGGCGGCTACGAGCAGTACTTC